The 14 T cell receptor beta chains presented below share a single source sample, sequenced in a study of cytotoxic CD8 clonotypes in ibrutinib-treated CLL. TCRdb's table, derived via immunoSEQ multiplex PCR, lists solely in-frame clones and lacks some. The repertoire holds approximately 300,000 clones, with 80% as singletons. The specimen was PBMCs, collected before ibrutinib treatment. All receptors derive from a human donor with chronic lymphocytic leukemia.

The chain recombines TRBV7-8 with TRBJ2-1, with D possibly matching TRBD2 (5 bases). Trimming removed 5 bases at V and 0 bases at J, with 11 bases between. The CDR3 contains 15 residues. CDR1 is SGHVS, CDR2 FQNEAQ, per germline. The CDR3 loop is CASSPSGSSYNEQFF. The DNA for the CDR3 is TGTGCCAGCAGCCCTTCGGGGAGCTCCTACAATGAGCAGTTCTTC.

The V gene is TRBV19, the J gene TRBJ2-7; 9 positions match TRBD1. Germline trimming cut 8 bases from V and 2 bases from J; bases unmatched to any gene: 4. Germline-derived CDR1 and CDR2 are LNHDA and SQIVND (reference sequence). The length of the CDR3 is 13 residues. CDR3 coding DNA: TGTGCCAGTGCACAGGGGGCGACCTACGAGCAGTACTTC. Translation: CASAQGATYEQYF.

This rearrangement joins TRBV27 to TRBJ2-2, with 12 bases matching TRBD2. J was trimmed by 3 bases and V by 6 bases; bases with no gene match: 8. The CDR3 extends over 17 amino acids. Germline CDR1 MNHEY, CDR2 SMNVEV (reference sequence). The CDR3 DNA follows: TGTGCCAGCAGGCGTCACCTAGCGGGAGGGTACACCGGGGAGCTGTTTTTT. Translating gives CASRRHLAGGYTGELFF.

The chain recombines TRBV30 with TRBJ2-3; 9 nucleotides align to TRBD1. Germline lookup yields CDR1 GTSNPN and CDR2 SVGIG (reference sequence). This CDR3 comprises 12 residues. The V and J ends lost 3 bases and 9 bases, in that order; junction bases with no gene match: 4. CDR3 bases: TGTGCCTGGAGGGGGACAGGGTGGACGCAGTATTTT. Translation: CAWRGTGWTQYF.

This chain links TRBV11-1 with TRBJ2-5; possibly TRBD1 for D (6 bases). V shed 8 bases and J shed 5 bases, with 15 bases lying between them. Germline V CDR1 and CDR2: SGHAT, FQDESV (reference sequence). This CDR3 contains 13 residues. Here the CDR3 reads CASGSHREETQYF. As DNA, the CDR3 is TGTGCCAGCGGTTCGCACAGGGAGGAGACCCAGTACTTC.

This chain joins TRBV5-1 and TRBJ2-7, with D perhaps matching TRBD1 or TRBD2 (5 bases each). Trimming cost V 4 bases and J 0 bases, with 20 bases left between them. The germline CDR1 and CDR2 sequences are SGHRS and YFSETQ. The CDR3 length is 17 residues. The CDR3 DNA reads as TGCGCCAGCAGCCTAATCGCGCCGGCAGGGACCTCCTACGAGCAGTACTTC. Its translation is CASSLIAPAGTSYEQYF.

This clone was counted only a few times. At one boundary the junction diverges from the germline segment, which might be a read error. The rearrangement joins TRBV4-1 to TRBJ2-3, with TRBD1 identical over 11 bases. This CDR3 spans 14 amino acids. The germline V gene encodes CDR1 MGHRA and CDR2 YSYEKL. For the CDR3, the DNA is TGCGCCAGCAGCCAAGAATGGGGGACAGGGGGTGTAGTATTT. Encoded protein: CASSQEWGTGGVVF.

Here the CDR3 reads CASSTDSPNQPQHF. The CDR3, as DNA: TGCGCCAGCAGCACGGACAGCCCCAATCAGCCCCAGCATTTT. The chain employs TRBV5-1 and TRBJ1-5; TRBD1 is a possible D gene (6 bases). Germline CDR1 SGHRS, CDR2 YFSETQ. V was clipped by 4 bases and J by 3 bases, with 11 bases between them. CDR3 length equals 14 residues.

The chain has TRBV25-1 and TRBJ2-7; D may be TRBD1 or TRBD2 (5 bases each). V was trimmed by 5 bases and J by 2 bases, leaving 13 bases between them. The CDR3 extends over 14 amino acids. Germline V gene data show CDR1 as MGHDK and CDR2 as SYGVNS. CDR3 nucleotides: TGTGCCAGCAGTCTACCGGGACCCCCCTACGAGCAGTACTTC. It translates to CASSLPGPPYEQYF.

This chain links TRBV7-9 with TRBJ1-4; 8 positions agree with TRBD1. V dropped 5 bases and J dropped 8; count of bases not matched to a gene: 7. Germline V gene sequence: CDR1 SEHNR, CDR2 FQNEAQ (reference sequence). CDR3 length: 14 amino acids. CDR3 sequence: CASSNRGVGEKLFF. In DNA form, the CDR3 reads TGTGCCAGCAGCAACAGGGGGGTCGGCGAAAAACTGTTTTTT.

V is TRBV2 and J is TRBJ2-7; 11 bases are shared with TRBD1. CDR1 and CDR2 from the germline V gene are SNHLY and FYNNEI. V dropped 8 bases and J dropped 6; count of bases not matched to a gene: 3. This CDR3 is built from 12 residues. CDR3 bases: TGTGCCAGCGCCGGGACAGGGGGCGAGCAGTACTTC. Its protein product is CASAGTGGEQYF.

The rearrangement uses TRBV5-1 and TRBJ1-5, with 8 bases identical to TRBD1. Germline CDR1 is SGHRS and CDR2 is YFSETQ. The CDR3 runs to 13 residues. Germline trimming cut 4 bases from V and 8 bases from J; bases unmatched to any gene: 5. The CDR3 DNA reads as TGCGCCAGCAGCCAAGACAGGGGAGAGCCCCAGCATTTT. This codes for CASSQDRGEPQHF.

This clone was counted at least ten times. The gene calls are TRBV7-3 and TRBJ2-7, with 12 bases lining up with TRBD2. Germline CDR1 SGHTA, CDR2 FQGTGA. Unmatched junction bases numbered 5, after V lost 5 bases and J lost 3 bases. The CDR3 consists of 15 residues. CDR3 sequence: CASSPTSGGYYEQYF. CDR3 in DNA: TGTGCCAGCAGCCCGACTAGCGGGGGATACTACGAGCAGTACTTC.

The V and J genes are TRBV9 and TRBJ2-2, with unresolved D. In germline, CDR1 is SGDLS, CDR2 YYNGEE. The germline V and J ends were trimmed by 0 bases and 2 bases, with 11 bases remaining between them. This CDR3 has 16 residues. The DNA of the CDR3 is TGTGCCAGCAGCGTAGCAGGTAGAAGAAACACCGGGGAGCTGTTTTTT. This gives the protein CASSVAGRRNTGELFF. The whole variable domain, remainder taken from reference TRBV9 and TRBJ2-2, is DSGVTQTPKHLITATGQRVTLRCSPRSGDLSVYWYQQSLDQGLQFLIQYYNGEERAKGNILERFSAQQFPDLHSELNLSSLELGDSALYFCASSVAGRRNTGELFFGEGSRLTVL.